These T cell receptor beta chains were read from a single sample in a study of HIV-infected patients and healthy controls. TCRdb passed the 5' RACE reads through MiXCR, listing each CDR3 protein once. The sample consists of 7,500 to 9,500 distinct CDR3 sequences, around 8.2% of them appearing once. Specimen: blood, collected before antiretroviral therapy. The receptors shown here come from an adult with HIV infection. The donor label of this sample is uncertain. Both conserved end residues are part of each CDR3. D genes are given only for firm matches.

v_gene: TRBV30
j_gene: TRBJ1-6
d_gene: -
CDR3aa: CAWSGTDLSPLHF

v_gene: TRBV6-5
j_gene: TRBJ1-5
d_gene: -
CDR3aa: CASRYRSDQPQHF

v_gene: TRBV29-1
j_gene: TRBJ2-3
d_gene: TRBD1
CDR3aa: CSVNPTGGVDTQYF

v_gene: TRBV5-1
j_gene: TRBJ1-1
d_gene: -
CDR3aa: CASSFGHQNTEAFF

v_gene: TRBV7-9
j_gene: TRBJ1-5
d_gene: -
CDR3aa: CASSLGKTDSNQPQHF

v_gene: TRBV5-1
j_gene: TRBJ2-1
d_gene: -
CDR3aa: CASSLEGWGEQFF

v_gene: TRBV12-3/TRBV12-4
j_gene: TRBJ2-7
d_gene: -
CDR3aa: CASSQPASEQYF

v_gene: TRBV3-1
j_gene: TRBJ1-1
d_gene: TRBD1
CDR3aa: CASSQAQGGTEAFF

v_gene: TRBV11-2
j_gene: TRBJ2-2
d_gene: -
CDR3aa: CASSWGRFGELFF

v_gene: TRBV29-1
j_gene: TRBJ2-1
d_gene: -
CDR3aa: CSVEQGGVEQFF

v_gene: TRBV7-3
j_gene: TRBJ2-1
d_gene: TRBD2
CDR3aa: CASSLSPTSGRAANEQFF

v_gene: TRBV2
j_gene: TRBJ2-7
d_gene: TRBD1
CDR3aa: CASSEGGWDRTYEQYF

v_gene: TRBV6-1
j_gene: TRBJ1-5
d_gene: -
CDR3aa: CASNPPGKNQPQHF

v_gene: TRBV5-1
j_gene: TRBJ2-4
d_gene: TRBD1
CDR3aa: CASSLGQGLAKNIQYF

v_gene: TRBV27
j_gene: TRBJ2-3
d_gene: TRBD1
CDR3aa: CASSLQGASSTDTQYF

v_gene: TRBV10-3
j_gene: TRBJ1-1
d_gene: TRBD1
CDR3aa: CAISAASGGRGNTEAFF

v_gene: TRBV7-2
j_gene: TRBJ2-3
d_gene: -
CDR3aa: CASSSGLYPHTDTQYF

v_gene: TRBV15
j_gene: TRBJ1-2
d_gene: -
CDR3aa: CATSRDPTLGGYTF

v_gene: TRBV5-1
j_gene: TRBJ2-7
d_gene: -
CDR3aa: CASSLTPGTLLRYEQYF

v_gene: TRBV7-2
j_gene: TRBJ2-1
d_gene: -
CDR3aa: CASSLDPSYNEQFF

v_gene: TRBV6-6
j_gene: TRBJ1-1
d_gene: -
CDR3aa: CASSYSLWYGAFF

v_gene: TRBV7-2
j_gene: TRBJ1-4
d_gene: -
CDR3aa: CASSRGAGNEKLFF

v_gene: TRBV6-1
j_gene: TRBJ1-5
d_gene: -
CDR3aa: CASSGVSSNQPQHF

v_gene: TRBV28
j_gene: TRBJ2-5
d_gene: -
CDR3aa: CASSLQLQETQYF

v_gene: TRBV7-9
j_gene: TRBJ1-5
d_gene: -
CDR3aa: CATAGPGQPQHF

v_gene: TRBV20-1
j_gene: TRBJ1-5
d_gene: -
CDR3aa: CSVQRGVPPSNQPQHF

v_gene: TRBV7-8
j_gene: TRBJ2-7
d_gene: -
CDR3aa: CASSYDPGLSYEQYF

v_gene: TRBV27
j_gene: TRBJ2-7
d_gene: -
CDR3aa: CASSLSSTENYEQYF

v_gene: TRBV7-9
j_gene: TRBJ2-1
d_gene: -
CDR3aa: CASSLALSSSYNEQFF

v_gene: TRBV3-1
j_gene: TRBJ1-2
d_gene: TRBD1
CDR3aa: CASSHGQGFVNYGYTF

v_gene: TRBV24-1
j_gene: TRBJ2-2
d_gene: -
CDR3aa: CATSEDSGELFF

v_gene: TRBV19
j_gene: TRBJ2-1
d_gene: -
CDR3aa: CASRPRPGTEFSYNEQFF

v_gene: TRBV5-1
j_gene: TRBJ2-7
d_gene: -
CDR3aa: CASSSDVYEQYF

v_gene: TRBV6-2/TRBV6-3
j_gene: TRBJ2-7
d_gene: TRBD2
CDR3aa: CASRWTSGRYEQYF

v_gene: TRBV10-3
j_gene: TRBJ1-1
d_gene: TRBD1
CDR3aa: CAIGQGNTEAFF

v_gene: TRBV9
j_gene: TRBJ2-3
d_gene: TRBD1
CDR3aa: CASSVGTAPSTDTQYF

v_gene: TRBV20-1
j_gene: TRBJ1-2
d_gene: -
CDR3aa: CSARERTGAYGYTF